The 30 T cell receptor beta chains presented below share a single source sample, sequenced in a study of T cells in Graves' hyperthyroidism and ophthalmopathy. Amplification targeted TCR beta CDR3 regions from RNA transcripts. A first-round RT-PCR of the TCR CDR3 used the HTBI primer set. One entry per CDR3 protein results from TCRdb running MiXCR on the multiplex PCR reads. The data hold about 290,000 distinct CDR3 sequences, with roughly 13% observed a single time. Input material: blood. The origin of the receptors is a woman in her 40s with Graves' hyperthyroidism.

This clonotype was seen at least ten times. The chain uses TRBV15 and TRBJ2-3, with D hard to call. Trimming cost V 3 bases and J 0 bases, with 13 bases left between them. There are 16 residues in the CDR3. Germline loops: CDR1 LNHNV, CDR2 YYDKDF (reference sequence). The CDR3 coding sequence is TGTGCCACCAGCAGGTTCCTAGGCCCAAGCACAGATACGCAGTATTTT. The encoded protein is CATSRFLGPSTDTQYF. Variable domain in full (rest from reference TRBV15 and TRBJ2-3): DAMVIQNPRYQVTQFGKPVTLSCSQTLNHNVMYWYQQKSSQAPKLLFHYYDKDFNNEADTPDNFQSRRPNTSFCFLDIRSPGLGDTAMYLCATSRFLGPSTDTQYFGPGTRLTVL.

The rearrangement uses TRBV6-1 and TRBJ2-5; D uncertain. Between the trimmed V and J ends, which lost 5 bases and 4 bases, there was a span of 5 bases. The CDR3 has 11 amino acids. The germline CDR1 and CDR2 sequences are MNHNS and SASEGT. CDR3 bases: TGTGCCAGCAGTAACACAGAGACCCAGTACTTC. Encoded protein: CASSNTETQYF.

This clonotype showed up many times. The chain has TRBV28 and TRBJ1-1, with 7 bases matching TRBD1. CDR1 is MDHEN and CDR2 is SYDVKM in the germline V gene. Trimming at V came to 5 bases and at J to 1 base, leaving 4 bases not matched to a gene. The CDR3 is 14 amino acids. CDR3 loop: CASSQTGWNTEAFF. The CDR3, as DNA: TGTGCCAGCAGTCAGACAGGGTGGAACACTGAAGCTTTCTTT. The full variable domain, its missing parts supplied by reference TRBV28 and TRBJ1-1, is DVKVTQSSRYLVKRTGEKVFLECVQDMDHENMFWYRQDPGLGLRLIYFSYDVKMKEKGDIPEGYSVSREKKERFSLILESASTNQTSMYLCASSQTGWNTEAFFGQGTRLTVV.

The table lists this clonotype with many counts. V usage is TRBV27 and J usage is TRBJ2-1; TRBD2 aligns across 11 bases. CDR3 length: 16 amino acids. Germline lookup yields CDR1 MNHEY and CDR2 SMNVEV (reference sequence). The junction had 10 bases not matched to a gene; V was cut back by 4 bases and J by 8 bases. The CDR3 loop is CASSSMTSGIGDEQFF. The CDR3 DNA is TGTGCCAGCAGTTCGATGACTAGCGGGATAGGGGATGAGCAGTTCTTC.

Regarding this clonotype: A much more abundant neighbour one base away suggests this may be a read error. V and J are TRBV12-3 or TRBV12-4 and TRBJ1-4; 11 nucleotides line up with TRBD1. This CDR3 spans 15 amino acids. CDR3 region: CASSGTGGGNEKLLF. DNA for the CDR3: TGTGCCAGCAGCGGGACAGGGGGGGGAAATGAAAAACTGCTTTTT.

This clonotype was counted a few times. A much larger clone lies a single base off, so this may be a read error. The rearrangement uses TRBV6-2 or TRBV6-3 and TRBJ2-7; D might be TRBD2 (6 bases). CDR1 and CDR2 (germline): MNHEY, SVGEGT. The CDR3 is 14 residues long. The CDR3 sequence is CASRRDGGPYGQYF. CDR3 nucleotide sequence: TGTGCCAGCAGAAGGGACGGGGGACCCTACGGGCAGTACTTC.

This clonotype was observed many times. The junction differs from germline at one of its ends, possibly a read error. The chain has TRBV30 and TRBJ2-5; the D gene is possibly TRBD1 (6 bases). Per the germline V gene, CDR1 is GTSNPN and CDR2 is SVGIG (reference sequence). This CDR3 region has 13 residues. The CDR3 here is CYWQGNTQETQYF. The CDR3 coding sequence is TGCTATTGGCAGGGGAACACCCAAGAGACCCAGTACTTC.

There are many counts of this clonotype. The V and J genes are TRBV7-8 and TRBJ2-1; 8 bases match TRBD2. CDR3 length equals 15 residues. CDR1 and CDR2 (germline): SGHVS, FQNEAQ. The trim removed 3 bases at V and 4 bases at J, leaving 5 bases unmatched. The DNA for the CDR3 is TGTGCCAGCAGCTTGTTGACTAGCGCTTACAATGAGCAGTTCTTC. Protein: CASSLLTSAYNEQFF.

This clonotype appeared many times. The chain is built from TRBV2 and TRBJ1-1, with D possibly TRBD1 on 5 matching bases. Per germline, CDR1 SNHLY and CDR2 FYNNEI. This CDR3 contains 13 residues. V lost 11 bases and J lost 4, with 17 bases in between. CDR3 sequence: CADQTQGSTEAFF. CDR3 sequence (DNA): TGTGCCGACCAAACCCAGGGTTCCACTGAAGCTTTCTTT.

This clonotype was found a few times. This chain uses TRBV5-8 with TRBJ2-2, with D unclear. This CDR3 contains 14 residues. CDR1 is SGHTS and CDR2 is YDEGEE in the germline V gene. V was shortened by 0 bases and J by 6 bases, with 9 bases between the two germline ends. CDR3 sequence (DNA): TGTGCCAGCAGCTTGGACGCCTGGGCCGGGGAGCTGTTTTTT. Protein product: CASSLDAWAGELFF.

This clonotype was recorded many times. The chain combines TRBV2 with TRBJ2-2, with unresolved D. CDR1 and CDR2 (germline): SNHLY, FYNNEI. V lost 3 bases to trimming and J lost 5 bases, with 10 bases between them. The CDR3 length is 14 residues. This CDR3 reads CASSETRETGELFF. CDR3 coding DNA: TGTGCCAGCAGTGAGACTCGCGAAACCGGGGAGCTGTTTTTT.

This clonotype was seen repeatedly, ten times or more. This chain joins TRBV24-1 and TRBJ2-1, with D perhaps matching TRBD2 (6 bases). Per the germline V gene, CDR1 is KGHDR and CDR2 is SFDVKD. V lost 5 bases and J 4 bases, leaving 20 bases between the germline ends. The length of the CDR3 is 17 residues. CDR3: CATSASTRGTTYNEQFF. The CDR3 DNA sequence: TGTGCCACCAGTGCCTCTACTCGCGGGACGACTTACAATGAGCAGTTCTTC.

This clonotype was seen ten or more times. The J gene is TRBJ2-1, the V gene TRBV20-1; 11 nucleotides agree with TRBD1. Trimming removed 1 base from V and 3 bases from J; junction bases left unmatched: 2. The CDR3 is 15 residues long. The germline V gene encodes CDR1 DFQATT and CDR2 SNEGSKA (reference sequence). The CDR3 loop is CSARGGQGGYNEQFF. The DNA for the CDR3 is TGCAGTGCTAGAGGGGGACAGGGGGGCTACAATGAGCAGTTCTTC.

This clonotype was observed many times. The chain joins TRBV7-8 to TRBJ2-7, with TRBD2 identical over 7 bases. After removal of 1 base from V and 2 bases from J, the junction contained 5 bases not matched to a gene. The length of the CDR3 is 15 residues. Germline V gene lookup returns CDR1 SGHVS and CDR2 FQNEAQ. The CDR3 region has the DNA TGTGCCAGCAGCTTAGGCGCAGGGACTACCTACGAGCAGTACTTC. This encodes CASSLGAGTTYEQYF.

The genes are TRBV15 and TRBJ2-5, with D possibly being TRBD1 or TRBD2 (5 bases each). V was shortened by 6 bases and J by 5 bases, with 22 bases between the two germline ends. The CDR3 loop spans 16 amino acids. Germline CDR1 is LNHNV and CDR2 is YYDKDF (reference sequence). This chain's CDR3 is CATRAGAGGVWETQYF. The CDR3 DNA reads TGTGCCACCAGGGCCGGGGCCGGTGGCGTTTGGGAGACCCAGTACTTC.

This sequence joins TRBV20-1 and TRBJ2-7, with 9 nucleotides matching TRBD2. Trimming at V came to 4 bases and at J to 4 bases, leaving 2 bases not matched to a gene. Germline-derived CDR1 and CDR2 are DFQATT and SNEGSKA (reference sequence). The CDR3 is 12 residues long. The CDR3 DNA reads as TGCAGTGCTATTAGCGGGGGTTACGAGCAGTACTTC. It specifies CSAISGGYEQYF.

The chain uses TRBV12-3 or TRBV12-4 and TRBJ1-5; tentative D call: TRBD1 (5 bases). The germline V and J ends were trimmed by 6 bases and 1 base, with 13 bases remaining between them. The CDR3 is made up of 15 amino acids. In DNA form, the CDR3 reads TGTGCCAGCAGAAAGATAGGGGTAAGCAATCAGCCCCAGCATTTT. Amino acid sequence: CASRKIGVSNQPQHF.

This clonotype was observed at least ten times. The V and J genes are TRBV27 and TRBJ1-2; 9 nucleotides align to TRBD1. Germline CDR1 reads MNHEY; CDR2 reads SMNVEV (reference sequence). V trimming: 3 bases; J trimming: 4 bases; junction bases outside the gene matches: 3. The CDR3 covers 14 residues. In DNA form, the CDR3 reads TGTGCCAGCAGTTTGCAGGGACAGGGCTATGGCTACACCTTC. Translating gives CASSLQGQGYGYTF.

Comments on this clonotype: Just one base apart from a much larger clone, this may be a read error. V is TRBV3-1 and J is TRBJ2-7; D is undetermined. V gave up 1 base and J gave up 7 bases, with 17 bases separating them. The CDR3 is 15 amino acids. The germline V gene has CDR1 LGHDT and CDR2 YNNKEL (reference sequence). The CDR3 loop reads CASSQANYLRDEQYF. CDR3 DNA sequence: TGTGCCAGCAGCCAAGCAAACTACCTTAGGGATGAGCAGTACTTC.

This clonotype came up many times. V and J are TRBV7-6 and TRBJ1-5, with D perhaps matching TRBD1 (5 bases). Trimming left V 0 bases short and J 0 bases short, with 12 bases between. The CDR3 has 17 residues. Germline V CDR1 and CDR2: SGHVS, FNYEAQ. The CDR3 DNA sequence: TGTGCCAGCAGCTTAGCTGTGGGACTCTATAGCAATCAGCCCCAGCATTTT. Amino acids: CASSLAVGLYSNQPQHF.

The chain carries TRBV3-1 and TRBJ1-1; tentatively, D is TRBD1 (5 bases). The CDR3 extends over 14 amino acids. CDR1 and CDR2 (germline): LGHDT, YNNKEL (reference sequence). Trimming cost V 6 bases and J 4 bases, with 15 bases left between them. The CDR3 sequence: CASRQTGGGTEAFF. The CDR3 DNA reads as TGTGCCAGCAGGCAAACGGGGGGGGGCACTGAAGCTTTCTTT.

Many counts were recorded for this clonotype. CDR3: CASIASYEQYF. The CDR3 nucleotides read TGTGCCAGCATTGCGTCCTACGAGCAGTACTTC. The chain uses TRBV28 and TRBJ2-7; the D is unclear. V lost 7 bases and J 1 base, leaving 5 bases between the germline ends. CDR1 is MDHEN, CDR2 SYDVKM, per germline. The CDR3 runs 11 residues.

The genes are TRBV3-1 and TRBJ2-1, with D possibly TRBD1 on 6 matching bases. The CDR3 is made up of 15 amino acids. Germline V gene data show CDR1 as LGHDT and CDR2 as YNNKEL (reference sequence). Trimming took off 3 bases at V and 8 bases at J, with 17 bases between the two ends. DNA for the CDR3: TGTGCCAGCAGCCAGAGACAGGTTCTGGGAGATGAGCAGTTCTTC. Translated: CASSQRQVLGDEQFF.

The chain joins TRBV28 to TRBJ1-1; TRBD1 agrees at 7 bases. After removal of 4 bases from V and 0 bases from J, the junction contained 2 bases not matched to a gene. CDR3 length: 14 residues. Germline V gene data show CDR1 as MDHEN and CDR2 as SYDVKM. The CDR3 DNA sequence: TGTGCCAGCAGTTATGACAGGGTGAACACTGAAGCTTTCTTT. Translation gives CASSYDRVNTEAFF.

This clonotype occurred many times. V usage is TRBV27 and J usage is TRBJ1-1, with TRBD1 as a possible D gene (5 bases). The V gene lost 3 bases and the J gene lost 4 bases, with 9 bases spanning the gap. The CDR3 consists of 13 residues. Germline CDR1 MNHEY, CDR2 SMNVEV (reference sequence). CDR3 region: CASSFARVTEAFF. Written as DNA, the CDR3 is TGTGCCAGCAGTTTTGCCAGGGTCACTGAAGCTTTCTTT.

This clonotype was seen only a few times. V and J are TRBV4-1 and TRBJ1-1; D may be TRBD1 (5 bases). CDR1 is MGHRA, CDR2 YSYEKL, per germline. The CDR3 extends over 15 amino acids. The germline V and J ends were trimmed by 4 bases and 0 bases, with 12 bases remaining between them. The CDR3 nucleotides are TGCGCCAGCAGCCTCCCGGGCAGGGTGAACACTGAAGCTTTCTTT. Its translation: CASSLPGRVNTEAFF.

The CDR3 DNA sequence: TGTGCCAGCAGCACAGGGGCAGGAAGCAATCAGCCCCAGCATTTT. It is translated as CASSTGAGSNQPQHF. V usage is TRBV9 and J usage is TRBJ1-5; 7 bases are a match to TRBD1. The CDR3 is 15 amino acids. CDR1 and CDR2 from the germline V gene are SGDLS and YYNGEE. V was clipped by 4 bases and J by 1 base; unmatched bases: 5.

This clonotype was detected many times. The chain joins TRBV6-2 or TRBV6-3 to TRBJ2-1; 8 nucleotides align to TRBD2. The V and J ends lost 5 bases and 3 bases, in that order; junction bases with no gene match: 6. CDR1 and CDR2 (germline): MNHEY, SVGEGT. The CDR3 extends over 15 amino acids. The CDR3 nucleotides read TGTGCCAGCAGTCCCGGGGGGGGAGGCTACAATGAGCAGTTCTTC. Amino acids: CASSPGGGGYNEQFF.

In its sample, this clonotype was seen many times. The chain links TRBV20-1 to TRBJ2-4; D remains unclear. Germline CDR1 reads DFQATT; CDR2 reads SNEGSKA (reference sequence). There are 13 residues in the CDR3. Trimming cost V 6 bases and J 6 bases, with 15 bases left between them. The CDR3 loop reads CSAATTSGNIQYF. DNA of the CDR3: TGCAGTGCCGCTACGACCTCCGGAAACATTCAGTACTTC.

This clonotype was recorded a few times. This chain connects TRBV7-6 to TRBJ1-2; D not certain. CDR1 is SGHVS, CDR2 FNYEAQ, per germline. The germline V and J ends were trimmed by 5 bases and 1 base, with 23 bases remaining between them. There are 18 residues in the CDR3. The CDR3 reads CASSTLTPGPDFNYGYTF. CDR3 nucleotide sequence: TGTGCCAGCAGCACCCTTACCCCGGGTCCAGACTTTAACTATGGCTACACCTTC. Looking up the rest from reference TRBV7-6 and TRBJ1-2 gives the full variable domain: GAGVSQSPRYKVTKRGQDVALRCDPISGHVSLYWYRQALGQGPEFLTYFNYEAQQDKSGLPNDRFSAERPEGSISTLTIQRTEQRDSAMYRCASSTLTPGPDFNYGYTFGSGTRLTVV.